Presented here are 27 T cell receptor beta chains from one specimen sequenced in a study of regulatory T cells in long-lasting Graves disease. The TCR beta library used iRepertoire HTBI primers with Arm-PCR amplification of CDR3. TCRdb recomputed calls from the multiplex PCR reads with MiXCR, one row per CDR3 protein. Here the sample spans about 620,000 distinct CDR3 sequences, roughly 15% being singletons. Time point here: newly diagnosed GD, antithyroid drugs for less than 3 months. Following extraction of RNA from PBMCs, that RNA was used to make the TCR library. The sample was also reused in another study, on T cells in Graves' hyperthyroidism and ophthalmopathy.

The sample here was peripheral blood mononuclear cells (PBMCs), taken at new diagnosis, from a patient treated with antithyroid drugs. These TCRs come from a woman aged 25-40 years with Graves disease.

In its sample, this clonotype was seen many times. The V and J genes are TRBV10-3 and TRBJ2-2; D remains unclear. CDR1 is ENHRY and CDR2 is SYGVKD in the germline V gene. Deletions cut 3 bases from V and 4 bases from J, with 6 bases between. This CDR3 comprises 13 residues. The CDR3 DNA follows: TGTGCCATCAGTGAACACAGCACCGGGGAGCTGTTTTTT. As protein: CAISEHSTGELFF.

This clonotype was seen a handful of times. The chain carries TRBV18 and TRBJ1-1; weak D call: TRBD1 (6 bases). The CDR3 loop spans 14 amino acids. Germline V lookup: CDR1 KGHSH, CDR2 LQKENI. Between the trimmed V and J ends, which lost 6 bases and 9 bases, there was a span of 20 bases. The CDR3 loop is CASSLSEGQTQAFF. CDR3 nucleotide sequence: TGTGCCAGCTCTCTCTCTGAAGGACAGACCCAAGCTTTCTTT. The complete variable domain, with remaining parts taken from reference TRBV18 and TRBJ1-1, reads NAGVMQNPRHLVRRRGQEARLRCSPMKGHSHVYWYRQLPEEGLKFMVYLQKENIIDESGMPKERFSAEFPKEGPSILRIQQVVRGDSAAYFCASSLSEGQTQAFFGQGTRLTVV.

This clonotype was observed at least ten times. The chain is built from TRBV28 and TRBJ1-6; unclear D gene. V was shortened by 3 bases and J by 12 bases, with 6 bases between the two germline ends. Germline values: CDR1 MDHEN, CDR2 SYDVKM. This CDR3 has 11 residues. The CDR3 sequence: CASSFTQPLHF. CDR3 nucleotide sequence: TGTGCCAGCAGTTTTACCCAACCCCTCCACTTT.

This chain connects TRBV12-3 or TRBV12-4 to TRBJ2-1; possibly TRBD2 for D (6 bases). V was trimmed by 7 bases and J by 1 base, leaving 17 bases between them. The CDR3 runs 16 residues. The chain's CDR3 is CASTLGRGWSYNEQFF. CDR3 DNA: TGTGCCAGCACCCTTGGTCGGGGGTGGTCCTACAATGAGCAGTTCTTC.

The chain recombines TRBV28 with TRBJ2-7, with TRBD1 matching over 7 bases. The CDR3 spans 13 residues. With 6 bases clipped from V and 3 bases from J, the junction kept 5 bases outside the gene matches. Germline V gives CDR1 MDHEN, CDR2 SYDVKM. The DNA for the CDR3 is TGTGCCAGCAGCAAAGACAGGGTCTACGAGCAGTACTTC. This sequence encodes CASSKDRVYEQYF.

This clonotype has ten or more counts. The chain uses TRBV14 and TRBJ2-7; 9 bases fit TRBD1. Per the germline V gene, CDR1 is SGHDN and CDR2 is FVKESK. This CDR3 has 15 residues. The V gene end was trimmed by 4 bases and the J gene end by 0 bases; junction bases not matched to a gene: 4. DNA of the CDR3: TGTGCCAGCAGCCTCGGGACAGGGCTCTCCTACGAGCAGTACTTC. Its translation: CASSLGTGLSYEQYF. Supplemented by reference TRBV14 and TRBJ2-7, the full variable domain reads EAGVTQFPSHSVIEKGQTVTLRCDPISGHDNLYWYRRVMGKEIKFLLHFVKESKQDESGMPNNRFLAERTGGTYSTLKVQPAELEDSGVYFCASSLGTGLSYEQYFGPGTRLTVT.

This clonotype was counted only a few times. V is TRBV27 and J is TRBJ2-1, with 9 bases lining up with TRBD2. CDR3 length: 16 amino acids. Germline trimming cut 4 bases from V and 6 bases from J; bases unmatched to any gene: 10. Per germline, CDR1 MNHEY and CDR2 SMNVEV (reference sequence). CDR3: CASSSLYSGSANEQFF. CDR3 coding DNA: TGTGCCAGCAGTTCCCTGTATAGCGGGAGTGCCAATGAGCAGTTCTTC.

In this sample, this clonotype turned up a few times. The chain couples TRBV19 to TRBJ2-3; 12 bases are a match to TRBD2. Germline-derived CDR1 and CDR2 are LNHDA and SQIVND (reference sequence). This CDR3 spans 17 amino acids. Unmatched junction bases numbered 7, after V lost 4 bases and J lost 2 bases. As DNA, the CDR3 is TGTGCCAGTAGTACAAGGACTAGCGGGACGGACACAGATACGCAGTATTTT. Its protein product is CASSTRTSGTDTDTQYF. Full variable domain (remainder filled in from reference TRBV19 and TRBJ2-3): DGGITQSPKYLFRKEGQNVTLSCEQNLNHDAMYWYRQDPGQGLRLIYYSQIVNDFQKGDIAEGYSVSREKKESFPLTVTSAQKNPTAFYLCASSTRTSGTDTDTQYFGPGTRLTVL.

This clonotype came up many times. The genes are TRBV19 and TRBJ1-1; perhaps TRBD1 as D (5 bases). From germline, CDR1 is LNHDA and CDR2 SQIVND (reference sequence). V was trimmed by 3 bases and J by 10 bases, leaving 21 bases between them. The CDR3 loop spans 15 amino acids. This CDR3 is CASSMDAGPFPRAFF. DNA for the CDR3: TGTGCCAGTAGTATGGACGCGGGACCATTCCCGCGAGCTTTCTTT.

This clonotype was counted a few times. The rearrangement links TRBV5-1 to TRBJ1-2; a possible D gene is TRBD1 (6 bases). The CDR3 loop spans 14 amino acids. In germline, CDR1 is SGHRS, CDR2 YFSETQ. Trimming removed 4 bases at V and 5 bases at J, with 15 bases between. CDR3 residues: CASSTPGQIYGYTF. The CDR3 nucleotides are TGCGCCAGCAGCACCCCCGGACAGATTTATGGCTACACCTTC.

The chain joins TRBV20-1 to TRBJ2-4; 12 nucleotides align to TRBD2. V dropped 0 bases and J dropped 2; count of bases not matched to a gene: 8. CDR3 length: 18 residues. The V gene's germline CDR1 is DFQATT and CDR2 SNEGSKA (reference sequence). CDR3 sequence reads: CSARELTSGSLSKNIQYF. DNA for the CDR3: TGCAGTGCTAGAGAGTTGACTAGCGGGAGTTTGTCCAAAAACATTCAGTACTTC.

The chain couples TRBV6-5 to TRBJ2-7; 9 nucleotides match TRBD1. This CDR3 is 16 amino acids long. The V gene's germline CDR1 is MNHEY and CDR2 SVGAGI. The V segment lost 2 bases and the J segment 1 base; nucleotides outside the gene matches: 6. As DNA, the CDR3 is TGTGCCAGCAGTTACGGGGGGACAGGGAAGTCCTACGAGCAGTACTTC. Translated, it gives CASSYGGTGKSYEQYF.

This clonotype was counted at least ten times. The chain links TRBV24-1 to TRBJ2-5; D gene uncertain. Germline CDR1 and CDR2: KGHDR and SFDVKD. The CDR3 sequence is 14 residues long. V was cut by 1 base and J by 5 bases, with 10 bases left in between. Here the CDR3 reads CATSDFAVSETQYF. Written as DNA, the CDR3 is TGTGCCACCAGTGATTTCGCAGTGTCGGAGACCCAGTACTTC.

The chain links TRBV18 to TRBJ1-5; D not certain. The CDR3 has 15 amino acids. V shed 5 bases and J shed 0 bases, with 11 bases lying between them. Germline CDR1 and CDR2: KGHSH and LQKENI. CDR3 nucleotides: TGTGCCAGCTCAGATATTAAAAATAGCAATCAGCCCCAGCATTTT. This translates into CASSDIKNSNQPQHF.

The genes are TRBV27 and TRBJ2-1; D unresolved. There are 13 residues in the CDR3. V was clipped by 6 bases and J by 9 bases, with 15 bases between them. Germline CDR1 is MNHEY and CDR2 is SMNVEV (reference sequence). This CDR3 reads CASSQRSAFEQFF. CDR3 DNA sequence: TGTGCCAGCAGCCAACGGTCGGCCTTTGAGCAGTTCTTC.

This clonotype appeared many times. J is TRBJ2-7 and V is TRBV2, with 8 bases aligning to TRBD1. The CDR3 consists of 14 residues. The germline V gene has CDR1 SNHLY and CDR2 FYNNEI. With 6 bases clipped from V and 2 bases from J, the junction kept 6 bases outside the gene matches. The CDR3 bases are TGTGCCAGCAGAACGGGACAGGCTGCCTACGAGCAGTACTTC. Translated: CASRTGQAAYEQYF.

This chain uses TRBV24-1 with TRBJ2-3; 14 bases are shared with TRBD2. J gave up 5 bases and V 3 bases, and 3 bases lay outside the gene matches. The CDR3 has 16 residues. CDR1 KGHDR and CDR2 SFDVKD come from the germline V gene. The CDR3 region is CATSDVTSGRVDTQYF. CDR3 sequence (DNA): TGTGCCACCAGTGATGTGACTAGCGGGAGGGTAGATACGCAGTATTTT.

This clonotype has a count of ten or more. This chain joins TRBV11-2 and TRBJ1-6, with no clear D. Between the trimmed V and J ends, which lost 5 bases and 17 bases, there was a span of 22 bases. Germline V lookup: CDR1 SGHAT, CDR2 FQNNGV. This CDR3 has 14 amino acids. CDR3 region: CASSPGFSSELVHF. The CDR3 nucleotides read TGTGCCAGCAGCCCAGGATTCTCGTCGGAGTTGGTCCACTTT.

Many counts were recorded for this clonotype. This chain uses TRBV2 with TRBJ2-7; tentative D call: TRBD1 (5 bases). Germline values: CDR1 SNHLY, CDR2 FYNNEI. Trimming left V 4 bases short and J 0 bases short, with 7 bases between. The CDR3 spans 13 residues. The DNA for the CDR3 is TGTGCCAGCAGTGGACAGTTCTCCTACGAGCAGTACTTC. Its translation: CASSGQFSYEQYF.

The rearrangement links TRBV19 to TRBJ1-2; no clear D gene. Germline lookup yields CDR1 LNHDA and CDR2 SQIVND (reference sequence). V lost 0 bases and J 7 bases, leaving 6 bases between the germline ends. The CDR3 has 12 amino acids. In DNA form, the CDR3 reads TGTGCCAGTAGTATAGATCTCGTTGGCTACACCTTC. This translates into CASSIDLVGYTF.

This clonotype was counted ten times or more. CDR3 protein: CASSQASGSGWPQHF. The CDR3 DNA sequence: TGTGCCAGCAGCCAAGCTTCCGGCAGCGGATGGCCCCAGCATTTT. The V call is TRBV3-1, the J call TRBJ1-5; no definite D call. CDR1 is LGHDT, CDR2 YNNKEL, per germline (reference sequence). This CDR3 comprises 15 residues. Trimming took off 1 base at V and 9 bases at J, with 16 bases between the two ends. Drawing the rest from reference TRBV3-1 and TRBJ1-5, the complete variable domain is DTAVSQTPKYLVTQMGNDKSIKCEQNLGHDTMYWYKQDSKKFLKIMFSYNNKELIINETVPNRFSPKSPDKAHLNLHINSLELGDSAVYFCASSQASGSGWPQHFGDGTRLSIL.

This clonotype has ten or more counts. This chain links TRBV20-1 with TRBJ2-5, with D perhaps TRBD1 or TRBD2 (5 bases each). Trimming cost V 0 bases and J 2 bases, with 13 bases left between them. CDR3 size: 15 residues. Germline lookup yields CDR1 DFQATT and CDR2 SNEGSKA (reference sequence). CDR3 residues: CSARDSREPQETQYF. The CDR3 DNA reads TGCAGTGCTAGAGATAGCAGGGAGCCACAAGAGACCCAGTACTTC.

The chain has TRBV24-1 and TRBJ2-1; 9 bases are a match to TRBD1. Germline loops: CDR1 KGHDR, CDR2 SFDVKD. Trimming removed 4 bases from V and 4 bases from J; junction bases left unmatched: 10. CDR3 size: 17 residues. The DNA for the CDR3 is TGTGCCACCAGTGACCCCTCGGACAGGGGCTTTTACAATGAGCAGTTCTTC. Amino acid sequence: CATSDPSDRGFYNEQFF.

In its sample, this clonotype was seen many times. The chain carries TRBV28 and TRBJ1-4; a weak D match, TRBD1 (6 bases). The V and J ends lost 3 bases and 7 bases respectively, with 15 bases between them. Germline V gene lookup returns CDR1 MDHEN and CDR2 SYDVKM. This CDR3 is built from 15 residues. The CDR3 DNA follows: TGTGCCAGCAGTTTGGGCCGCAGGGGCTTTGAAAAACTGTTTTTT. This sequence encodes CASSLGRRGFEKLFF.

The J gene is TRBJ1-3, the V gene TRBV14; 8 bases fit TRBD1. The V gene's germline CDR1 is SGHDN and CDR2 FVKESK. The CDR3 is made up of 14 amino acids. V shed 5 bases, J shed 3 bases, and the junction held 3 bases outside the gene matches. The CDR3 is CASSARGLGNTIYF. The CDR3 nucleotides are TGTGCCAGCAGCGCCAGGGGGCTTGGAAACACCATATATTTT.

The chain uses TRBV6-1 and TRBJ2-3; TRBD1 agrees at 11 bases. This CDR3 is 15 amino acids long. Looked up from germline, CDR1 is MNHNS and CDR2 is SASEGT. Unmatched junction bases numbered 1, after V lost 4 bases and J lost 1 base. The CDR3 DNA reads TGTGCCAGCAGTGGGGGACAGGGGGGCACAGATACGCAGTATTTT. Its protein is CASSGGQGGTDTQYF.

The chain recombines TRBV2 with TRBJ2-2; TRBD2 aligns across 9 bases. Germline loops: CDR1 SNHLY, CDR2 FYNNEI. Germline trimming cut 11 bases from V and 3 bases from J; bases unmatched to any gene: 7. CDR3 length equals 14 residues. The CDR3 DNA reads TGTGCCGCGCGGGGGGGGCTCCACACCGGGGAGCTGTTTTTT. Its translation is CAARGGLHTGELFF.